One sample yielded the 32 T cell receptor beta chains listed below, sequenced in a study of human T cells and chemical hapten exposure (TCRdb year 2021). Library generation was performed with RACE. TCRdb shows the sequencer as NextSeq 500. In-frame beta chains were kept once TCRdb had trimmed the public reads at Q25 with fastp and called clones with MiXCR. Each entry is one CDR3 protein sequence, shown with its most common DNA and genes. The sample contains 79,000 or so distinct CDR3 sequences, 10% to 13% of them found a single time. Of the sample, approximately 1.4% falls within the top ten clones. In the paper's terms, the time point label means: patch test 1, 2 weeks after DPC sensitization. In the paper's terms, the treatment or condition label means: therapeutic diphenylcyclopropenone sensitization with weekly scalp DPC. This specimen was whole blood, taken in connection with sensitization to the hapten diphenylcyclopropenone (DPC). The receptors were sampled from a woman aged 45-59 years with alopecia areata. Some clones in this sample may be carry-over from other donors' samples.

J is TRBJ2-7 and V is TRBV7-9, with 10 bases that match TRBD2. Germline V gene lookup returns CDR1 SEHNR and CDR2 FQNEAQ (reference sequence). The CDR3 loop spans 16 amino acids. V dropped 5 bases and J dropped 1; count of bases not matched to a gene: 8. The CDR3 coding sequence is TGTGCCAGCAGCCCGAAGACTAGCGGGCAGTCCTACGAGCAGTACTTC. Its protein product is CASSPKTSGQSYEQYF.

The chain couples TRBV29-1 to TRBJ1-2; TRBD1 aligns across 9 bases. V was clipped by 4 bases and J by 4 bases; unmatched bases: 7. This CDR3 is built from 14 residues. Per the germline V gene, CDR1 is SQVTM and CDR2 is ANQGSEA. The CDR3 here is CSVVTDRGPYGYTF. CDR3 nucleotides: TGCAGCGTTGTGACGGACAGGGGACCCTATGGCTACACCTTC.

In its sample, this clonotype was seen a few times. Here the CDR3 reads CASSPRTSGSLAKNIQYF. CDR3 nucleotides: TGTGCCAGCAGTCCCCGGACTAGCGGGAGCCTAGCCAAAAACATTCAGTACTTC. V and J are TRBV27 and TRBJ2-4; 13 bases fit TRBD2. V dropped 5 bases and J dropped 0; count of bases not matched to a gene: 7. Germline lookup yields CDR1 MNHEY and CDR2 SMNVEV (reference sequence). The CDR3 is 18 residues long.

CDR3 loop: CSARTFNNQPQHF. CDR3 DNA: TGCAGTGCTAGGACATTTAACAATCAGCCCCAGCATTTT. The chain is built from TRBV20-1 and TRBJ1-5; the D is unclear. This CDR3 contains 13 residues. Germline-derived CDR1 and CDR2 are DFQATT and SNEGSKA (reference sequence). V shed 3 bases and J shed 3 bases, with 9 bases lying between them.

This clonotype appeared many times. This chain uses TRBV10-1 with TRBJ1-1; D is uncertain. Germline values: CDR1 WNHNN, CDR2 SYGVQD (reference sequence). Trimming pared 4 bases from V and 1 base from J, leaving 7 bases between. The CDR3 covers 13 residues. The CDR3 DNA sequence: TGCGCCAGCAGTGTAAAACAGAACACTGAAGCTTTCTTT. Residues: CASSVKQNTEAFF.

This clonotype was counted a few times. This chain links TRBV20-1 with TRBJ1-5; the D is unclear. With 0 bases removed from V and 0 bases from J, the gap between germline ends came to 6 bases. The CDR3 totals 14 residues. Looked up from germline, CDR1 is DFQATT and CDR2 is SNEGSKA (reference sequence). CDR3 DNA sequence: TGCAGTGCTAGAGATCCGGATAGCAATCAGCCCCAGCATTTT. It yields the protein CSARDPDSNQPQHF.

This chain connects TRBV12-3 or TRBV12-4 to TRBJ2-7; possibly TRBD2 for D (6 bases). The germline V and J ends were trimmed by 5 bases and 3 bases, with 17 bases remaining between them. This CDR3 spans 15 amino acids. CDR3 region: CASSPGREVGYEQYF. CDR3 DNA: TGTGCCAGCAGTCCCGGCAGGGAGGTCGGCTACGAGCAGTACTTC.

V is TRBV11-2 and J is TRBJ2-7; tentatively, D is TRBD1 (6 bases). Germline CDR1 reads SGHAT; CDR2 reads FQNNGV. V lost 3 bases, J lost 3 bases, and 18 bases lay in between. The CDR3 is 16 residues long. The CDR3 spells CASSFQGGRGVYEQYF. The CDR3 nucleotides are TGTGCCAGCAGCTTCCAAGGGGGTAGGGGCGTCTACGAGCAGTACTTC.

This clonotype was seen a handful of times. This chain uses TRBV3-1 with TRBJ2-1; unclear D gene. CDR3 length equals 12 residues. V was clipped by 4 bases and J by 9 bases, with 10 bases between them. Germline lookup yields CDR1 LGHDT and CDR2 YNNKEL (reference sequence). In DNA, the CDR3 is TGTGCCAGCAGCCTTCTTGTCGGTGAGCAGTTCTTC. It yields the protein CASSLLVGEQFF.

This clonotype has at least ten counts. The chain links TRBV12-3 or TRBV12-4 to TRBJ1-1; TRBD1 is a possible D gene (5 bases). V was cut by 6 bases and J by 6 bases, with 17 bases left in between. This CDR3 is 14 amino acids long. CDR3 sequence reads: CASSPSGVTAEAFF. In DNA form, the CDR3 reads TGTGCCAGCAGCCCCTCCGGAGTGACAGCTGAAGCTTTCTTT.

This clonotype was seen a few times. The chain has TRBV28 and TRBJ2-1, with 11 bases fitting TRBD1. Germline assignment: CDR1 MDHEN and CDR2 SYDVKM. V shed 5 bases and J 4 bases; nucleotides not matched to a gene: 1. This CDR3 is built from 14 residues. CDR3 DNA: TGTGCCAGCAGTGGGGACAGGGGGTACAATGAGCAGTTCTTC. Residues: CASSGDRGYNEQFF.

The CDR3 spells CSVGASGSTDTQYF. The CDR3 bases are TGCAGCGTTGGGGCTAGCGGGAGCACAGATACGCAGTATTTT. The chain employs TRBV29-1 and TRBJ2-3, with 8 positions matching TRBD2. This CDR3 spans 14 amino acids. Trimming at V came to 4 bases and at J to 0 bases, leaving 3 bases not matched to a gene. The germline CDR1 and CDR2 sequences are SQVTM and ANQGSEA.

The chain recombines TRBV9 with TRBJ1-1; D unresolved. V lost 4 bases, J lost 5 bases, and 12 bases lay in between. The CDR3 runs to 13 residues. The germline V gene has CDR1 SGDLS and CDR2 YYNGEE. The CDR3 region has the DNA TGTGCCAGCAGCCCCATCACTGGGACTGAAGCTTTCTTT. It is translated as CASSPITGTEAFF.

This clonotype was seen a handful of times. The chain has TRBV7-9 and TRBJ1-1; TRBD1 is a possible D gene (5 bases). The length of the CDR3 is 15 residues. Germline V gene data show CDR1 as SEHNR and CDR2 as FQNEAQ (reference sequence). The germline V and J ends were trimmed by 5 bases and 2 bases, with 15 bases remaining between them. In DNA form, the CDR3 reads TGTGCCAGCAGCCCTGCCGGGGCGATAAACACTGAAGCTTTCTTT. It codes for CASSPAGAINTEAFF.

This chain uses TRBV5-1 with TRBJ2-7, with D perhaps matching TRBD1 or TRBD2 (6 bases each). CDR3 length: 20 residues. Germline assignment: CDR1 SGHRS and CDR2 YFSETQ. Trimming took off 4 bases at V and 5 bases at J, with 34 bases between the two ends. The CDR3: CASSRTSYPGALGRSDEQYF. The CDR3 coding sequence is TGCGCCAGCAGCCGAACTAGCTACCCGGGGGCGCTTGGAAGATCGGACGAGCAGTACTTC.

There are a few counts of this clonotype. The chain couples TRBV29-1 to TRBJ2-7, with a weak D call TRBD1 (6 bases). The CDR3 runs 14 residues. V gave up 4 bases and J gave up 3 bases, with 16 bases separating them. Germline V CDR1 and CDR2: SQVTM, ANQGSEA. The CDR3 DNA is TGCAGCGTTGCTTGGCCAGGGGCGAACTACGAGCAGTACTTC. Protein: CSVAWPGANYEQYF.

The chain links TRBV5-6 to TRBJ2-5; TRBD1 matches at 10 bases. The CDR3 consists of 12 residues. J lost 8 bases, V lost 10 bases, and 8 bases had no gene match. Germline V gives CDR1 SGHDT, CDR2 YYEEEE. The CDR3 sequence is CAGGQGKGTQYF. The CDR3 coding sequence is TGTGCCGGGGGACAGGGGAAAGGAACCCAGTACTTC.

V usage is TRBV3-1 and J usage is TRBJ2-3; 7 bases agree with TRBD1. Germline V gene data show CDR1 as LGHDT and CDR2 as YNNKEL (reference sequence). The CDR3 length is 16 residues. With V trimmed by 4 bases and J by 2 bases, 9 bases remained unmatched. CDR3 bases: TGTGCCAGCAGCCTCAGAGGGACAGTGAACACAGATACGCAGTATTTT. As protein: CASSLRGTVNTDTQYF.

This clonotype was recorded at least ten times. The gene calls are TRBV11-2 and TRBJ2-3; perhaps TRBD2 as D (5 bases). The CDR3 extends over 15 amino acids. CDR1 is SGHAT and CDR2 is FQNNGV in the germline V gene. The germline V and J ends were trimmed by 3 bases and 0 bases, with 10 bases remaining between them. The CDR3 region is CASSLRGSSTDTQYF. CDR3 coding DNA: TGTGCCAGCAGCTTGAGAGGGTCCAGCACAGATACGCAGTATTTT.

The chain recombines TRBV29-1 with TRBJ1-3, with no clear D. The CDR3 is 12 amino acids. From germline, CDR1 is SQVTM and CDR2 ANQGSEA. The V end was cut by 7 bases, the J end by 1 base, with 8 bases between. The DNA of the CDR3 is TGCAGCGCCGGGATGTCTGGAAACACCATATATTTT. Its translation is CSAGMSGNTIYF.

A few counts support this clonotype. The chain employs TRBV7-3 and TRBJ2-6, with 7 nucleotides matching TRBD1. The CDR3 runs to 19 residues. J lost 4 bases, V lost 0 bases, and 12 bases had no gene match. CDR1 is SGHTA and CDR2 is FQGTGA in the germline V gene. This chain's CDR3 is CASSLTESGQLLGANVLTF. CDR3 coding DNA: TGTGCCAGCAGCTTAACGGAGTCGGGACAGCTTCTGGGGGCCAACGTCCTGACTTTC.

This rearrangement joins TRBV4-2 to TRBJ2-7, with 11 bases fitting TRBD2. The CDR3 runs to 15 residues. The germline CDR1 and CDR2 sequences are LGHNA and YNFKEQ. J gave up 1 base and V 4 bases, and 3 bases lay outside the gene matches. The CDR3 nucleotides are TGTGCCAGCAGCCCTACTAGCGGGAGATCCTACGAGCAGTACTTC. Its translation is CASSPTSGRSYEQYF.

The CDR3 reads CSARDRGQGFRGYTF. The CDR3 DNA follows: TGCAGTGCTAGAGATAGGGGACAGGGGTTTCGTGGCTACACCTTC. This rearrangement joins TRBV20-1 to TRBJ1-2, with 10 bases lining up with TRBD1. CDR1 DFQATT and CDR2 SNEGSKA come from the germline V gene (reference sequence). This CDR3 region has 15 residues. V lost 0 bases to trimming and J lost 7 bases; unmatched junction nucleotides: 8.

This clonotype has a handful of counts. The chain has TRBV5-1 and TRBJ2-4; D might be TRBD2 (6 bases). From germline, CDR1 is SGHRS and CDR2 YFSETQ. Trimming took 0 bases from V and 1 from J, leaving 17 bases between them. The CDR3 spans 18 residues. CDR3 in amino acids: CASSLAQQAGGAKNIQYF. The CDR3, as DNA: TGCGCCAGCAGCTTGGCCCAACAAGCGGGTGGGGCCAAAAACATTCAGTACTTC.

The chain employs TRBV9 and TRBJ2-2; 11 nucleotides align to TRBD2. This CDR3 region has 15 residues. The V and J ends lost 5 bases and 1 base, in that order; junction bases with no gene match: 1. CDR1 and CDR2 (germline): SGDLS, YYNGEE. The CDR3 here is CASRGTSGNTGELFF. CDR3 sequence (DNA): TGTGCCAGCAGAGGGACTAGCGGGAACACCGGGGAGCTGTTTTTT.

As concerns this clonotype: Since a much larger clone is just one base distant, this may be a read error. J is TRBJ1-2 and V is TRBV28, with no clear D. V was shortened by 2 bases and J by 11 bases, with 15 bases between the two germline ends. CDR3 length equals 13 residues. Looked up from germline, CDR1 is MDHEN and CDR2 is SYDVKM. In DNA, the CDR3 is TGTGCCAGCAGTTTAAGTTCTCCCAGATCATACACCTTC. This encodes CASSLSSPRSYTF.

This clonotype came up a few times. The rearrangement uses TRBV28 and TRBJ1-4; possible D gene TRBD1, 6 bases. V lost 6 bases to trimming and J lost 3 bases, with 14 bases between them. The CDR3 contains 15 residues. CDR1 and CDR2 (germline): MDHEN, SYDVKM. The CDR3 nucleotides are TGTGCCAGCAGCCAACTACAGGGATCTAATGAAAAACTGTTTTTT. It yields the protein CASSQLQGSNEKLFF.

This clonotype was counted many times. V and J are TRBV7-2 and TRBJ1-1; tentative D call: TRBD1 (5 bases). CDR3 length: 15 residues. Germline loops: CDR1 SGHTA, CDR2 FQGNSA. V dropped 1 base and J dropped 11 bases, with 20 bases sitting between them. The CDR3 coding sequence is TGTGCCAGCAGCTTAGATCCGGGACTCATGCCGAGGGCTTTCTTT. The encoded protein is CASSLDPGLMPRAFF.

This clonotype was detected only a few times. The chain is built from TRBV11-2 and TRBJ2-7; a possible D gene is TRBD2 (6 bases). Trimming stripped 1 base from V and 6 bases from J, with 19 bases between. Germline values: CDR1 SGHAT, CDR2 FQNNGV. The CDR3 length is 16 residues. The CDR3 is CASSLVLSGLFGEQYF. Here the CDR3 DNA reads TGTGCCAGCAGCTTAGTCCTTAGCGGACTCTTCGGCGAGCAGTACTTC.

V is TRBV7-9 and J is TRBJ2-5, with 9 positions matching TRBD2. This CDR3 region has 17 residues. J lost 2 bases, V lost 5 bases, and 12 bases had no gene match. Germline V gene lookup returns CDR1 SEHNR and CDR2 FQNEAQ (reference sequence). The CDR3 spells CASSGNIVLAGQETQYF. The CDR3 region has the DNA TGTGCCAGCAGCGGTAATATAGTCCTAGCGGGGCAAGAGACCCAGTACTTC.

CDR3 DNA: TGTGCCAGCAGCCAAGGGACAGACAAAAACATTCAGTACTTC. It codes for CASSQGTDKNIQYF. The chain links TRBV3-1 to TRBJ2-4; tentatively, D is TRBD1 (6 bases). Germline values: CDR1 LGHDT, CDR2 YNNKEL (reference sequence). The CDR3 consists of 14 residues. V lost 1 base, J lost 3 bases, and 7 bases lay in between. The whole variable domain, filled in from reference TRBV3-1 and TRBJ2-4, reads DTAVSQTPKYLVTQMGNDKSIKCEQNLGHDTMYWYKQDSKKFLKIMFSYNNKELIINETVPNRFSPKSPDKAHLNLHINSLELGDSAVYFCASSQGTDKNIQYFGAGTRLSVL.

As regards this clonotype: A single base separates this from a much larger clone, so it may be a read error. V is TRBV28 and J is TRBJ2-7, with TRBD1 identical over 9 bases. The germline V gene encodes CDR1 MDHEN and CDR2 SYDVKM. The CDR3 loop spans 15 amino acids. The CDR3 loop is CVSRPSGTGRYEQYF. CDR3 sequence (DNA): TGTGTCAGCAGGCCCTCCGGGACAGGGCGCTACGAGCAGTACTTC.